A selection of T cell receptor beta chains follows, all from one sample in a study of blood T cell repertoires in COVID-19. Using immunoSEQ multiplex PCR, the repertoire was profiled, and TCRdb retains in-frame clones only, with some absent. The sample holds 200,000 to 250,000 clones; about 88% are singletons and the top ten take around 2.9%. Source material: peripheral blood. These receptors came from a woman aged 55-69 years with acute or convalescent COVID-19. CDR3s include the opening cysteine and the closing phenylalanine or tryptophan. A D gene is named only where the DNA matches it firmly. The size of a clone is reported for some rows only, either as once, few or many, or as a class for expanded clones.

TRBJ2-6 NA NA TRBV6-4 TGTGCCAGCAGTGTGGGCACTGGGGCCAACGTCCTGACTTTC CASSVGTGANVLTF
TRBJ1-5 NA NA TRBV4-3 TGCGCCAGCAGCCCTTTGGGCAGTCAGCCCCAGCATTTT CASSPLGSQPQHF
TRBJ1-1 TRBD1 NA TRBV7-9 TGTGCCAGCAGCTTAGACGGGGACAGGTACACTGAAGCTTTCTTT CASSLDGDRYTEAFF
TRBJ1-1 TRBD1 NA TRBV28 TGTGCCAGCAGTTCAACCCGGGACAGGCCAGCTTTCTTT CASSSTRDRPAFF
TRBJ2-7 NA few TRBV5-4 TGTGCCAGCAGCCCGCGGGGTAAGGGTTCCTACGAGCAGTACTTC CASSPRGKGSYEQYF
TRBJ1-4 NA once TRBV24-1 TGTGCCACCACGTTCGTTAGAAGCCGAGCTGCAACTAATGAAAAACTGTTTTTT CATTFVRSRAATNEKLFF
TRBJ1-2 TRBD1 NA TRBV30 TGTGCCTGGAGCGACAGGGGATCTAACTATGGCTACACCTTC CAWSDRGSNYGYTF
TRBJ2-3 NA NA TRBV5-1 TGCGCCAGCAGCGTGGATAGTCCAGATACGCAGTATTTT CASSVDSPDTQYF
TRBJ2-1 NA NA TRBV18 TGTGCCAGCTCACCAAGGCTTAGACAGTACAATGAGCAGTTCTTC CASSPRLRQYNEQFF
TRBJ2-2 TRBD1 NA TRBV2 TGTGCCAGCAGCCCCCAATCAGGGACAGGGCGGGTCGGGGAGCTGTTTTTT CASSPQSGTGRVGELFF
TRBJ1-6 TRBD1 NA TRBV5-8 TGTGCCAGCAGCTTACAGGGGGTCCTTCGTTCACCCCTCCACTTT CASSLQGVLRSPLHF
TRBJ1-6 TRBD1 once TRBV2 TGTGCCAGCGTTCAAGGGGGCCATTCACCCCTCCACTTT CASVQGGHSPLHF
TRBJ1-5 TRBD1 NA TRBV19 TGTGCCAGTAGTGTCTCCGGGACAGGGGCCCAGCCCCAGCATTTT CASSVSGTGAQPQHF
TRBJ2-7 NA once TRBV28 TGTGCCAGCATCCCTCAGGGGCGCTATACCTACGAGCAGTACTTC CASIPQGRYTYEQYF
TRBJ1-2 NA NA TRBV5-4 TGTGCCAGCAGCTTGGACGTGGGCAGCTCCTATGGCTACACCTTC CASSLDVGSSYGYTF
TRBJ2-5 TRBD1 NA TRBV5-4 TGTGCCAGCAGCTACATGACAGGGGTCGGAGAGACCCAGTACTTC CASSYMTGVGETQYF
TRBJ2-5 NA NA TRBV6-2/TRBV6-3 TGTGCCAGCAGTTACGGCACGACGGGCGGGGGCGCGTTGGTAGAGACCCAGTACTTC CASSYGTTGGGALVETQYF
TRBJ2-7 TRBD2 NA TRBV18 TGTGCCAGCTCACTGACTAGCGGGGGGGCCGGATCCTACGAGCAGTACTTC CASSLTSGGAGSYEQYF
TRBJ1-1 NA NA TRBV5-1 TGCGCCAGCAGCTTTGGGTCTCCACGGGTCACTGAAGCTTTCTTT CASSFGSPRVTEAFF
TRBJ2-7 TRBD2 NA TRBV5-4 TGTGCCAGCAGCTGGGGACTAGCGGGAGCCTACGAGCAGTACTTC CASSWGLAGAYEQYF